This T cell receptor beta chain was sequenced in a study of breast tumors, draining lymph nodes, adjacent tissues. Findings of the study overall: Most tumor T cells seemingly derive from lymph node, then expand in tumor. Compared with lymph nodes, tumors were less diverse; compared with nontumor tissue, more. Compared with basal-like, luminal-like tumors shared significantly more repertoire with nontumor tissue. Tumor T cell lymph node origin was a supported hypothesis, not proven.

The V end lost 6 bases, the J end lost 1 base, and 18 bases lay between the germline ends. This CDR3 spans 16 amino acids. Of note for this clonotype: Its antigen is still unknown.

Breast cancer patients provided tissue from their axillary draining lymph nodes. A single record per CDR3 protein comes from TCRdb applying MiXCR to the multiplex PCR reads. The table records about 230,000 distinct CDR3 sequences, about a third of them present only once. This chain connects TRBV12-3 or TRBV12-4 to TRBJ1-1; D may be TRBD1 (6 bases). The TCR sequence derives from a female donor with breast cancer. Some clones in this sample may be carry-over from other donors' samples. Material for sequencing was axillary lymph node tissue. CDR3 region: CASSQVLGGRNTEAFF. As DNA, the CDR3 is TGTGCCAGCAGCCAAGTGTTGGGGGGGCGGAACACTGAAGCTTTCTTT.